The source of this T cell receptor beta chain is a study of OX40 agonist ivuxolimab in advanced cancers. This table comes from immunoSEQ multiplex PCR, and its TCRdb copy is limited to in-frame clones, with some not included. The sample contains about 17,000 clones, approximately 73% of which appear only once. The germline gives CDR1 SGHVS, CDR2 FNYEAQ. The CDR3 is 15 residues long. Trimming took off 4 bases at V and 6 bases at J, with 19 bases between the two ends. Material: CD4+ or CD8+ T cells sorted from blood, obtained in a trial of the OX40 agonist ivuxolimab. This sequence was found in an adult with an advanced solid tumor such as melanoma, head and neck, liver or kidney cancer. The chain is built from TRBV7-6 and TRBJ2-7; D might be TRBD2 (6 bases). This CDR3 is CASSSSGEAASEQYF. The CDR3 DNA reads TGTGCCAGCAGCTCATCTGGGGAGGCGGCTAGCGAGCAGTACTTC. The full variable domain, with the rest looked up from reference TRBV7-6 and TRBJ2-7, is GAGVSQSPRYKVTKRGQDVALRCDPISGHVSLYWYRQALGQGPEFLTYFNYEAQQDKSGLPNDRFSAERPEGSISTLTIQRTEQRDSAMYRCASSSSGEAASEQYFGPGTRLTVT.